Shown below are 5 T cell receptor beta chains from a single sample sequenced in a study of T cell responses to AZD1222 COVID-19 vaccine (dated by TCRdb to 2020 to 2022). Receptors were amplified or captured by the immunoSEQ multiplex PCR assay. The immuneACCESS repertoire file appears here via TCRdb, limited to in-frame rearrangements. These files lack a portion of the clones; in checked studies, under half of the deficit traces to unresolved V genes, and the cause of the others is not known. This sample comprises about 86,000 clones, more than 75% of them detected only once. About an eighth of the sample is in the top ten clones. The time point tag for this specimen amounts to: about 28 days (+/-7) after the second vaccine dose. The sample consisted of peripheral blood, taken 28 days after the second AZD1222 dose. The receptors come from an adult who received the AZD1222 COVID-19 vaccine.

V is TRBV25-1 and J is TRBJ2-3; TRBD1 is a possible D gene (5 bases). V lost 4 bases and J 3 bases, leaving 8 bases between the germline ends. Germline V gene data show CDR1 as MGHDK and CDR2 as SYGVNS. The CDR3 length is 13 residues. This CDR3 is CASSGSGTDTQYF. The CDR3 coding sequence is TGTGCCAGCAGTGGGTCAGGGACAGATACGCAGTATTTT.

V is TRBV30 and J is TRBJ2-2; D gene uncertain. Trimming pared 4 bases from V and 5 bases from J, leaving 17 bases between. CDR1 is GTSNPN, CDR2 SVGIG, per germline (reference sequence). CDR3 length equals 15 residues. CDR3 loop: CAWKYGGWGTGELFF. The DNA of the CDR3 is TGTGCCTGGAAGTATGGCGGCTGGGGTACCGGGGAGCTGTTTTTT. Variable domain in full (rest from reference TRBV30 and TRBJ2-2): SQTIHQWPATLVQPVGSPLSLECTVEGTSNPNLYWYRQAAGRGLQLLFYSVGIGQISSEVPQNLSASRPQDRQFILSSKKLLLSDSGFYLCAWKYGGWGTGELFFGEGSRLTVL.

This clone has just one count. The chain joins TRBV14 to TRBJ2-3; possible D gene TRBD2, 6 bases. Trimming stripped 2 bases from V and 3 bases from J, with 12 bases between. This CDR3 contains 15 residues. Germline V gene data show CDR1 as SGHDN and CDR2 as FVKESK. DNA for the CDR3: TGTGCCAGCAGCCAACCGGGAGATGTGACAGATACGCAGTATTTT. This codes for CASSQPGDVTDTQYF. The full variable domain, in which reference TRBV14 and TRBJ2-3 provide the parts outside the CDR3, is EAGVTQFPSHSVIEKGQTVTLRCDPISGHDNLYWYRRVMGKEIKFLLHFVKESKQDESGMPNNRFLAERTGGTYSTLKVQPAELEDSGVYFCASSQPGDVTDTQYFGPGTRLTVL.

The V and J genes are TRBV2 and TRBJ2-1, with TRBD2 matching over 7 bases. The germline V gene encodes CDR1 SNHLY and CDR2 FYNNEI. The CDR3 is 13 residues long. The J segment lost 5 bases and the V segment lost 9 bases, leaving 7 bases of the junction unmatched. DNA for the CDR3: TGTGCCAGATTAGACGGGACTAACAATGAGCAGTTCTTC. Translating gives CARLDGTNNEQFF.

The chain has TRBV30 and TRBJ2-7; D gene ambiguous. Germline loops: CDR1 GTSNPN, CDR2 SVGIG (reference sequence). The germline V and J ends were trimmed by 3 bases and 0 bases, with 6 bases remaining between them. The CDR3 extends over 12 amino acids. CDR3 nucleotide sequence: TGTGCCTGGAGCGCCAGCTCCTACGAGCAGTACTTC. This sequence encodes CAWSASSYEQYF.